The 3 T cell receptor beta chains in this list originate from one sample, sequenced in a study of read filtering for tumor transcriptome and immune sequencing (dated by TCRdb to about 2020). The sample was run on an Illumina HiSeq 4000. TCR libraries were constructed from about 400 ng RNA using the Immunoverse kit, and molecular barcoded adaptors covering alpha/delta and beta/gamma chains were employed. TCRdb trimmed the raw reads at Q25, called clones with MiXCR and kept productive beta chains. Each CDR3 protein appears once, grouped with its most common genes and DNA. A total of approximately 60,000 distinct CDR3 sequences appear in this sample, 20% to 25% of them only once. The ten top clones hold about 18% of the sample. Sequencing was carried out using a population of CD138-negative cells sorted from bone marrow. In the paper's terms, the cell subset or site label means: bone marrow mononuclear cells depleted of CD138+ plasma/myeloma cells by negative magnetic selection. These TCRs come from a donor at least 40 years old with multiple myeloma.

The V call is TRBV10-2, the J call TRBJ2-1, with 10 bases aligning to TRBD2. With V trimmed by 4 bases and J by 15 bases, 12 bases remained unmatched. Germline V lookup: CDR1 WSHSY, CDR2 SAAADI. The CDR3 covers 14 residues. CDR3 sequence (DNA): TGCGCCAGCAGTGCTAGCGGGGGTTACAATAAGCGGTTCTTC. Amino acids: CASSASGGYNKRFF.

The chain links TRBV29-1 to TRBJ2-7; D ambiguous. The CDR3 length is 14 residues. CDR1 and CDR2 (germline): SQVTM, ANQGSEA. Trimming removed 8 bases at V and 2 bases at J, with 19 bases between. The CDR3 DNA follows: TGCAGCATTGTAGTGGCAGCATATCCCTACGAGCAGTACTTC. Translation: CSIVVAAYPYEQYF.

This clonotype was recorded many times. This chain joins TRBV5-1 and TRBJ2-3; no reliable D call. The germline gives CDR1 SGHRS, CDR2 YFSETQ. This CDR3 contains 14 residues. V was shortened by 0 bases and J by 2 bases, with 7 bases between the two germline ends. Here the CDR3 reads CASSLGSITDTQYF. The CDR3 region has the DNA TGCGCCAGCAGCTTGGGATCCATCACAGATACGCAGTATTTT.